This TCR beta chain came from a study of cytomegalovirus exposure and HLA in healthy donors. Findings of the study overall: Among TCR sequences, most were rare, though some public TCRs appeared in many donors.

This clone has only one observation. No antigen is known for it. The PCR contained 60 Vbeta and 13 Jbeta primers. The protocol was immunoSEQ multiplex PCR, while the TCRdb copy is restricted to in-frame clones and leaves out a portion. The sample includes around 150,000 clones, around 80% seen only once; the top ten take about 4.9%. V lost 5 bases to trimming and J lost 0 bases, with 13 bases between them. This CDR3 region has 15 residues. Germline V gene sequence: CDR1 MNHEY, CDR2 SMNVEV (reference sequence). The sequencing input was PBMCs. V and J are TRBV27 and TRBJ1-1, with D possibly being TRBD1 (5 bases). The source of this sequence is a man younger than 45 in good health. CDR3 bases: TGTGCCAGCAGTGTGGGCGGGGGTATGAACACTGAAGCTTTCTTT. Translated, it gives CASSVGGGMNTEAFF.